This paragraph covers one T cell receptor beta chain sequence. The antigen is unknown. Original analysis: Filtering differed for immunoSEQ, which gave only junction sequences without quality scores. The data were produced by immunoSEQ multiplex PCR, yet TCRdb's version contains in-frame clones alone and is incomplete. The V and J calls and the clone size are those of that table, but D and trimming were determined from the DNA. The data contain more than 850,000 clones, about 84% of them singletons. The data stem from a study of shared clonotypes between healthy human individuals. Study-wide context: With ages of 18 to 49, the donors were two women and a few men. General study findings and limits: When naive CD4 clonotypes were compared across a handful of donors, about 4.9% were shared. Clonotypes shared by all four donors outscored non-shared clonotypes in generation probability.

CDR3 size: 14 residues. The germline CDR1 and CDR2 sequences are MDHEN and SYDVKM. V was cut by 2 bases and J by 4 bases, with 8 bases left in between. This TCR was recovered from a man aged 18 to 35 in good health. Some clones in this sample may be carry-over from other donors' samples. The specimen was memory CD4+ T cells from PBMCs. The subset: CD45RA-negative fraction. The J gene is TRBJ2-2, the V gene TRBV28, with D uncertain. The CDR3 DNA is TGTGCCAGCAGTTTAGCTCCGGGCACCGGGGAGCTGTTTTTT. Its protein is CASSLAPGTGELFF.